This note documents a single T cell receptor (beta chain) sequence. The antigen is not known. It may be a read error: a sequence one base away is much more abundant. The investigators amplified TCR beta CDR3 regions from RNA transcripts. RT-PCR in the first round (using the HTBI primer set) targeted the TCR CDR3. TCRdb reprocessed the multiplex PCR reads via MiXCR and lists one record per CDR3 protein. The sample includes around 340,000 distinct CDR3 sequences, about 18% seen only once; the top ten take approximately 33%. The V end was cut by 6 bases, the J end by 0 bases, with 11 bases between. CDR3 length: 13 residues. CDR1 and CDR2 (germline): SQVTM, ANQGSEA. This entry is derived from a study of T cells in Graves' hyperthyroidism and ophthalmopathy. Patients aged 18 to 65 with hyperthyroidism were newly diagnosed, with duration under 2 months. Study-wide points: In the analysis, a 13 V-J model separated ophthalmopathy from stable hyperthyroidism.

This clonotype was sampled from a woman aged 25 to 39 with Graves' hyperthyroidism that later progressed to Graves' ophthalmopathy. The chain carries TRBV29-1 and TRBJ1-1; D ambiguous. Sequenced sample: blood. CDR3 sequence: CSVGDGMNTEAFF. In nucleotides, the CDR3 is TGCAGCGTAGGCGACGGTATGAACACTGAAGCTTTCTTT.